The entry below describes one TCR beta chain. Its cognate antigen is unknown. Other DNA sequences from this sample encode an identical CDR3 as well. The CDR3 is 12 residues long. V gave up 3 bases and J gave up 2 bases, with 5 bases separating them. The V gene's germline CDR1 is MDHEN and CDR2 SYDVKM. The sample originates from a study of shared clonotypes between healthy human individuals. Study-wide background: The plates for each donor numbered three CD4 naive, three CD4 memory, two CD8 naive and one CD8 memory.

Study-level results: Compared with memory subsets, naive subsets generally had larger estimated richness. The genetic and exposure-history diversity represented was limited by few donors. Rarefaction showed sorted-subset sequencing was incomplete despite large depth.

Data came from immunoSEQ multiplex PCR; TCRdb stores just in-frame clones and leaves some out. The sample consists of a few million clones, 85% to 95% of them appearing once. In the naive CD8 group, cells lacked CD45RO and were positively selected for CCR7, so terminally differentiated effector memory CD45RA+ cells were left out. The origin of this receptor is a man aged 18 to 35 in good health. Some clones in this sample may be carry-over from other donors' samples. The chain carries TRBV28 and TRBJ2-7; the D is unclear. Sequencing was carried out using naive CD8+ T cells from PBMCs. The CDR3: CASSLETYEQYF. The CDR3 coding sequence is TGTGCCAGCAGTTTGGAAACCTACGAGCAGTACTTC. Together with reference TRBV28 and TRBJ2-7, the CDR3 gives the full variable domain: DVKVTQSSRYLVKRTGEKVFLECVQDMDHENMFWYRQDPGLGLRLIYFSYDVKMKEKGDIPEGYSVSREKKERFSLILESASTNQTSMYLCASSLETYEQYFGPGTRLTVT.